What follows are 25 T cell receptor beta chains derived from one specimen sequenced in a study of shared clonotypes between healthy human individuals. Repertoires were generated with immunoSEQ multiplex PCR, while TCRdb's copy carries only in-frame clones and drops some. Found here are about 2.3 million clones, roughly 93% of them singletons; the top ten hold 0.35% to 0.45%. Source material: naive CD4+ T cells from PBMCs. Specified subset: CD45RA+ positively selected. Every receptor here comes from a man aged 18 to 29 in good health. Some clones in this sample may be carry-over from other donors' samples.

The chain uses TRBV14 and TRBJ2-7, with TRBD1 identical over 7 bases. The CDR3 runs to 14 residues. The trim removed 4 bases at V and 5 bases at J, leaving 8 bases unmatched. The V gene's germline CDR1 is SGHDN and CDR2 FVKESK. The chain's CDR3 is CASSPQGKSDEQYF. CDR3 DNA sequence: TGTGCCAGCAGCCCACAGGGGAAATCCGACGAGCAGTACTTC.

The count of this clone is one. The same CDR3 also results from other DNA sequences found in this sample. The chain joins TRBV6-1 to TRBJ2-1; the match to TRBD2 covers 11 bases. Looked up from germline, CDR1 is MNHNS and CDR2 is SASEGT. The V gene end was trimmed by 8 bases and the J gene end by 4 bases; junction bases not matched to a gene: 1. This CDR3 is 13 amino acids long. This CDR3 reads CASRLAGYNEQFF. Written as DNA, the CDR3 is TGTGCCAGCCGACTAGCGGGGTACAATGAGCAGTTCTTC.

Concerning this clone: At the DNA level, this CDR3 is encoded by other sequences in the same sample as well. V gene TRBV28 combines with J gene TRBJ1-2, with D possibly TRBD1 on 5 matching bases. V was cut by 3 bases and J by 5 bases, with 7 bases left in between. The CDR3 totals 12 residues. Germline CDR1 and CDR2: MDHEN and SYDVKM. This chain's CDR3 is CASSLGGYGYTF. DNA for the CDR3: TGTGCCAGCAGTTTGGGGGGATATGGCTACACCTTC.

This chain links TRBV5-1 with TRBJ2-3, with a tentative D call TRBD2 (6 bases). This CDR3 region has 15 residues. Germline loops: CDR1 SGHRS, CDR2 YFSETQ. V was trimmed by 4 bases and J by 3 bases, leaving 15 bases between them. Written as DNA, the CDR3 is TGCGCCAGCAGCCCGGGAGTAGCGCTTACAGATACGCAGTATTTT. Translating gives CASSPGVALTDTQYF.

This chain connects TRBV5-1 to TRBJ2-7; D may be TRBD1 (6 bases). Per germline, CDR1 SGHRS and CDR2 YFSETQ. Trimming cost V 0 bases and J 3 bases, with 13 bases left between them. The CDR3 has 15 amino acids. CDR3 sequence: CASSLGLGANYEQYF. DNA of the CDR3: TGCGCCAGCAGCTTGGGTCTGGGGGCGAACTACGAGCAGTACTTC.

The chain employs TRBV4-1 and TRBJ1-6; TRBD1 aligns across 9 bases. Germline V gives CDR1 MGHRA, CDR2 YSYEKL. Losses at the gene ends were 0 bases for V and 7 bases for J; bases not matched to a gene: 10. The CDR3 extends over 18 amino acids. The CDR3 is CASSQDPTPGQGNSPLHF. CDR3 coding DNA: TGCGCCAGCAGCCAAGATCCAACTCCGGGACAGGGAAATTCACCCCTCCACTTT.

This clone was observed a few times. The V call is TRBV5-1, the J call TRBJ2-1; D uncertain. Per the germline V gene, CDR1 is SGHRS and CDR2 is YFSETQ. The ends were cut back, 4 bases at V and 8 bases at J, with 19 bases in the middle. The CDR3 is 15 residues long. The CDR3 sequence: CASSPGLPPRDEQFF. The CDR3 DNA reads TGCGCCAGCAGCCCTGGTCTACCGCCAAGAGATGAGCAGTTCTTC.

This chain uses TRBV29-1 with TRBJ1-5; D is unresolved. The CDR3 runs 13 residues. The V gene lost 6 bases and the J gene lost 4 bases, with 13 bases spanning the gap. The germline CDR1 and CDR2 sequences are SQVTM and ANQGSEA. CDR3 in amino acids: CSVATYVNQPQHF. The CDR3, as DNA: TGCAGCGTGGCCACATACGTGAATCAGCCCCAGCATTTT.

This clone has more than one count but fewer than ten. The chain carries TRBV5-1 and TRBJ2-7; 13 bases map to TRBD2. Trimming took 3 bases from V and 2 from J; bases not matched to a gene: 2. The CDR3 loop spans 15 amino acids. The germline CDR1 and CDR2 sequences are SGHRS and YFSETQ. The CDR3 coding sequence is TGCGCCAGCAGCTCTGGACTAGCGGGAGCCTACGAGCAGTACTTC. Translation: CASSSGLAGAYEQYF.

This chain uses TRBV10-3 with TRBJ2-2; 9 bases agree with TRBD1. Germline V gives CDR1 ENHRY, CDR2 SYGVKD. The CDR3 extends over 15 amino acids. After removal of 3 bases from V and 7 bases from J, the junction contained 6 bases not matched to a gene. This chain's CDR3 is CAISDRTGEGGELFF. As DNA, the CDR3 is TGTGCCATCAGTGATCGGACAGGGGAGGGCGGGGAGCTGTTTTTT.

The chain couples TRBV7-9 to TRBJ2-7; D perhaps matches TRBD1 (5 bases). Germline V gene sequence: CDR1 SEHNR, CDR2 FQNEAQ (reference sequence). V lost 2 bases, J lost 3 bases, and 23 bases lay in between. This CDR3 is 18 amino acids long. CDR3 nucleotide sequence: TGTGCCAGCAGCTTACCACAGCCCGACAGACCAACCCTCTACGAGCAGTACTTC. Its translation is CASSLPQPDRPTLYEQYF.

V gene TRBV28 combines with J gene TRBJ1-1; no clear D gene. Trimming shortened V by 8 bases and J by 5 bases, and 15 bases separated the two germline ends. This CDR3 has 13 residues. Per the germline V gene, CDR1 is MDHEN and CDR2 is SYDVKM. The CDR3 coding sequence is TGTGCCAGCTCGAGCCCGATGCGGACTGAAGCTTTCTTT. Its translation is CASSSPMRTEAFF. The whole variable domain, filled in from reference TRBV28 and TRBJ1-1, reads DVKVTQSSRYLVKRTGEKVFLECVQDMDHENMFWYRQDPGLGLRLIYFSYDVKMKEKGDIPEGYSVSREKKERFSLILESASTNQTSMYLCASSSPMRTEAFFGQGTRLTVV.

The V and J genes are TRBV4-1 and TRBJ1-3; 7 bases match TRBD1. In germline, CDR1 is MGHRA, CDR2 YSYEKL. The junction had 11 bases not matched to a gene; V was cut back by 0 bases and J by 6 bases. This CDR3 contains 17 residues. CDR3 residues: CASSQDPTGTVLNTIYF. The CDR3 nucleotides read TGCGCCAGCAGCCAAGATCCCACCGGGACAGTTTTAAACACCATATATTTT.

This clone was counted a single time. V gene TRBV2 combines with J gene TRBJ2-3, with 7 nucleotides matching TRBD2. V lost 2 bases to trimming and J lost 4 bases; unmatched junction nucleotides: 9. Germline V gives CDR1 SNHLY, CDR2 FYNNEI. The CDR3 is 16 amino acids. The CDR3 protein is CASSELSSGGPDTQYF. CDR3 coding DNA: TGTGCCAGCAGTGAACTGTCTAGCGGTGGCCCAGATACGCAGTATTTT.

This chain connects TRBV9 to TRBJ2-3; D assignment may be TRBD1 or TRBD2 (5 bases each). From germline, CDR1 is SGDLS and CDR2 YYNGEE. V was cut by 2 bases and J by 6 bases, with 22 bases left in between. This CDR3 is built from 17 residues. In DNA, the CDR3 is TGTGCCAGCAGCGTGGGGCTGGTTCCGGACCGGAGGGATACGCAGTATTTT. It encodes CASSVGLVPDRRDTQYF.

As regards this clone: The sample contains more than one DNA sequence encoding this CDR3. The CDR3 region is CAWSRGGENIQYF. The CDR3 bases are TGTGCCTGGAGCCGAGGGGGAGAAAACATTCAGTACTTC. This chain connects TRBV30 to TRBJ2-4; a possible D gene is TRBD1 (6 bases). Per germline, CDR1 GTSNPN and CDR2 SVGIG (reference sequence). The CDR3 loop spans 13 amino acids. Between the trimmed V and J ends, which lost 3 bases and 5 bases, there was a span of 11 bases.

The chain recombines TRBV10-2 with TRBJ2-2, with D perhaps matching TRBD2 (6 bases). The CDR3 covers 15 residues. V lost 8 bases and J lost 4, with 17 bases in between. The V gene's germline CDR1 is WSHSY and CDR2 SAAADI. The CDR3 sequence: CASRLGQTGTGELFF. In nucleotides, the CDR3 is TGCGCCAGCCGACTAGGGCAGACGGGCACCGGGGAGCTGTTTTTT.

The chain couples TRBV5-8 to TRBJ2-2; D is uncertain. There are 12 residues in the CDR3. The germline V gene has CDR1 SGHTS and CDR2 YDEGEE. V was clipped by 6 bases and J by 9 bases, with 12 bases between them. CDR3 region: CASTPDGRELFF. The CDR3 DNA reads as TGTGCCAGCACCCCAGATGGTAGGGAGCTGTTTTTT.

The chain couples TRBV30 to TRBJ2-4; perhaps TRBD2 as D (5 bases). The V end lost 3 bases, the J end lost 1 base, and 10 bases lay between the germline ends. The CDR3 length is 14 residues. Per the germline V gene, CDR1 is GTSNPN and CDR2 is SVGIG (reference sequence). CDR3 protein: CAWRGPGAKNIQYF. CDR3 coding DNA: TGTGCCTGGAGAGGACCGGGGGCCAAAAACATTCAGTACTTC.

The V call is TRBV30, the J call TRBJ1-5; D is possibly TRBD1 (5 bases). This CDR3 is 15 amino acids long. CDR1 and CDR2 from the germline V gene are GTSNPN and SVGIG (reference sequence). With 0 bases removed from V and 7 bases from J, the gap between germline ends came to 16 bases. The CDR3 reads CAWSVDARGGQPQHF. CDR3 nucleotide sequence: TGTGCCTGGAGTGTAGACGCAAGGGGTGGCCAGCCCCAGCATTTT.

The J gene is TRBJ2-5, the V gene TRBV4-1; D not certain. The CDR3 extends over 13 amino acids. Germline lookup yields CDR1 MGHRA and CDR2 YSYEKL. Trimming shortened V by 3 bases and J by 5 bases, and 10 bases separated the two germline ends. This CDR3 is CASSQIPPETQYF. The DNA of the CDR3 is TGCGCCAGCAGCCAGATCCCTCCCGAGACCCAGTACTTC.

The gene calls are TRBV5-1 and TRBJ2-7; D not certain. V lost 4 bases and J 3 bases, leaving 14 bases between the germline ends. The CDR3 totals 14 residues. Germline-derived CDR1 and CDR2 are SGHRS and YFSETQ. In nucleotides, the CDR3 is TGCGCCAGCAGCCCAGAGTTAATCAACTACGAGCAGTACTTC. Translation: CASSPELINYEQYF.

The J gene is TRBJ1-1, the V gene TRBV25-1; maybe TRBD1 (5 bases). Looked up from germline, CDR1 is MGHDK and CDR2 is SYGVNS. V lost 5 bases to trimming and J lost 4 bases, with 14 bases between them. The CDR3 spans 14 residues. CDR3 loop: CASSRTRGGTEAFF. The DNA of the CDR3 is TGTGCCAGCAGTCGAACAAGGGGTGGCACTGAAGCTTTCTTT. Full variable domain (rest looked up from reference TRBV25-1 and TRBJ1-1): EADIYQTPRYLVIGTGKKITLECSQTMGHDKMYWYQQDPGMELHLIHYSYGVNSTEKGDLSSESTVSRIRTEHFPLTLESARPSHTSQYLCASSRTRGGTEAFFGQGTRLTVV.

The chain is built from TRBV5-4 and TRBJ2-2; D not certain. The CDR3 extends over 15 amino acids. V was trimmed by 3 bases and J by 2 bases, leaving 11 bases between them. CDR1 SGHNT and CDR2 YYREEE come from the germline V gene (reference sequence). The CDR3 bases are TGTGCCAGCAGCTACTCCGGGTCCAACACCGGGGAGCTGTTTTTT. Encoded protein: CASSYSGSNTGELFF.

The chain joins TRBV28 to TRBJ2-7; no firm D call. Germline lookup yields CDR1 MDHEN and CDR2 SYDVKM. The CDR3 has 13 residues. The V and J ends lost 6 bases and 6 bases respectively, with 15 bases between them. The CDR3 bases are TGTGCCAGCAGGACCACTCCCCTCACCGAGCAGTACTTC. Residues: CASRTTPLTEQYF. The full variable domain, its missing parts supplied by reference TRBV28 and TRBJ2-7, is DVKVTQSSRYLVKRTGEKVFLECVQDMDHENMFWYRQDPGLGLRLIYFSYDVKMKEKGDIPEGYSVSREKKERFSLILESASTNQTSMYLCASRTTPLTEQYFGPGTRLTVT.